The 15 T cell receptor beta chains below were found in one sample sequenced in a study of T cells in Graves' hyperthyroidism and ophthalmopathy. RNA transcripts provided the source from which TCR beta CDR3 regions were amplified. The HTBI primer set drove a first-round RT-PCR of the TCR CDR3. One entry per CDR3 protein, called by TCRdb with MiXCR from the multiplex PCR reads. The table shows around 500,000 distinct CDR3 sequences, with approximately 15% occurring only once. Sequencing used blood. The receptors come from a woman aged 18-29 years with Graves' hyperthyroidism.

This clonotype was detected many times. The rearrangement links TRBV11-2 to TRBJ2-1; 11 bases map to TRBD2. Germline CDR1 is SGHAT and CDR2 is FQNNGV. This CDR3 has 15 residues. Trimming at V came to 4 bases and at J to 6 bases, leaving 5 bases not matched to a gene. Written as DNA, the CDR3 is TGTGCCAGCAGCTCAATTAGCGGGAGGGCCAATGAGCAGTTCTTC. As protein: CASSSISGRANEQFF.

The V gene is TRBV27, the J gene TRBJ2-1; 10 positions agree with TRBD2. J gave up 3 bases and V 2 bases, and 7 bases lay outside the gene matches. The length of the CDR3 is 17 residues. The V gene's germline CDR1 is MNHEY and CDR2 SMNVEV (reference sequence). CDR3 protein: CASSLLLAGGHYNEQFF. In DNA, the CDR3 is TGTGCCAGCAGTTTACTCTTAGCGGGAGGCCACTACAATGAGCAGTTCTTC.

This clonotype was detected only a few times. This sequence may be a read error, since a much larger clone differs from it by one base. The rearrangement joins TRBV27 to TRBJ1-5, with D possibly TRBD1 on 6 matching bases. The CDR3 runs to 14 residues. Germline CDR1 and CDR2: MNHEY and SMNVEV (reference sequence). V was cut by 5 bases and J by 1 base, with 9 bases left in between. CDR3 bases: TGTGCCAGCAGTCACAGGGAGAGCAATCAGCCCCAGCATTTT. Translating it yields CASSHRESNQPQHF.

This clonotype was counted many times. The rearrangement joins TRBV9 to TRBJ2-1; D is ambiguous. The ends were cut back, 1 base at V and 5 bases at J, with 7 bases in the middle. This CDR3 is built from 13 residues. Germline V gene lookup returns CDR1 SGDLS and CDR2 YYNGEE. CDR3 nucleotides: TGTGCCAGCAGCGTATTTGGAGACAATGAGCAGTTCTTC. This codes for CASSVFGDNEQFF.

This clonotype was counted at least ten times. This chain uses TRBV29-1 with TRBJ2-6; D remains ambiguous. This CDR3 contains 19 residues. Looked up from germline, CDR1 is SQVTM and CDR2 is ANQGSEA. V was cut by 0 bases and J by 0 bases, with 18 bases left in between. In nucleotides, the CDR3 is TGCAGCGTTGAAGATCGCCGGGCCACGTCCCCCTCTGGGGCCAACGTCCTGACTTTC. It translates to CSVEDRRATSPSGANVLTF.

This clonotype was seen ten or more times. V usage is TRBV12-3 or TRBV12-4 and J usage is TRBJ1-1, with a weak D call TRBD1 (6 bases). The germline V and J ends were trimmed by 6 bases and 1 base, with 15 bases remaining between them. This CDR3 spans 15 amino acids. The CDR3 DNA is TGTGCCAGCAGACCCCTAGGGACACAGAACACTGAAGCTTTCTTT. This gives the protein CASRPLGTQNTEAFF.

CDR3 loop: CASSTDTDVQETQYF. DNA for the CDR3: TGTGCCAGTAGTACCGATACAGACGTTCAAGAGACCCAGTACTTC. V and J are TRBV19 and TRBJ2-5; no definite D call. Trimming shortened V by 4 bases and J by 2 bases, and 14 bases separated the two germline ends. This CDR3 region has 15 residues. Germline CDR1 is LNHDA and CDR2 is SQIVND (reference sequence).

This clonotype was observed a few times. The gene calls are TRBV4-1 and TRBJ2-3; D is undetermined. CDR1 and CDR2 from the germline V gene are MGHRA and YSYEKL. Between the trimmed V and J ends, which lost 0 bases and 4 bases, there was a span of 11 bases. The CDR3 is 15 amino acids. The CDR3 DNA is TGCGCCAGCAGCCAAGATAGGGCCCCTCCAGATACGCAGTATTTT. Its protein product is CASSQDRAPPDTQYF.

The rearrangement uses TRBV5-4 and TRBJ2-5; D gene uncertain. This CDR3 region has 14 residues. V lost 2 bases, J lost 2 bases, and 10 bases lay in between. Per the germline V gene, CDR1 is SGHNT and CDR2 is YYREEE (reference sequence). This CDR3 is CASSFKGNQETQYF. Written as DNA, the CDR3 is TGTGCCAGCAGCTTCAAGGGAAATCAAGAGACCCAGTACTTC. Supplemented by reference TRBV5-4 and TRBJ2-5, the full variable domain reads ETGVTQSPTHLIKTRGQQVTLRCSSQSGHNTVSWYQQALGQGPQFIFQYYREEENGRGNFPPRFSGLQFPNYSSELNVNALELDDSALYLCASSFKGNQETQYFGPGTRLLVL.

The CDR3 reads CASSPTRGGKDEQFF. The CDR3 nucleotides are TGTGCCAGCTCACCCACCCGGGGAGGGAAGGATGAGCAGTTCTTC. V gene TRBV18 combines with J gene TRBJ2-1; the match to TRBD2 covers 7 bases. This CDR3 is built from 15 residues. The V gene's germline CDR1 is KGHSH and CDR2 LQKENI. V lost 3 bases, J lost 8 bases, and 10 bases stayed unmatched. Based on the CDR3 plus reference TRBV18 and TRBJ2-1, the full variable domain is NAGVMQNPRHLVRRRGQEARLRCSPMKGHSHVYWYRQLPEEGLKFMVYLQKENIIDESGMPKERFSAEFPKEGPSILRIQQVVRGDSAAYFCASSPTRGGKDEQFFGPGTRLTVL.

The sample holds many counts of this clonotype. This rearrangement joins TRBV24-1 to TRBJ2-2; D is unclear. Germline V gene lookup returns CDR1 KGHDR and CDR2 SFDVKD. The CDR3 has 13 residues. Trimming removed 1 base from V and 11 bases from J, with 10 bases in between. The chain's CDR3 is CATSDLAAPELFF. In DNA, the CDR3 is TGTGCCACCAGTGATTTAGCTGCGCCCGAGCTGTTTTTT.

The CDR3 sequence is CASSILLAERNEQFF. In DNA form, the CDR3 reads TGTGCCAGTAGTATACTACTAGCGGAGAGGAATGAGCAGTTCTTC. The chain links TRBV19 to TRBJ2-1, with TRBD2 matching over 8 bases. With 2 bases clipped from V and 7 bases from J, the junction kept 7 bases outside the gene matches. This CDR3 region has 15 residues. The germline V gene has CDR1 LNHDA and CDR2 SQIVND (reference sequence).

This clonotype was seen ten or more times. The chain employs TRBV10-3 and TRBJ2-7; 9 bases match TRBD2. The CDR3 extends over 13 amino acids. V shed 7 bases and J 2 bases; nucleotides not matched to a gene: 3. Germline CDR1 reads ENHRY; CDR2 reads SYGVKD. DNA of the CDR3: TGTGCCATCAAGGAGCGGGAGGCCTACGAGCAGTACTTC. The encoded protein is CAIKEREAYEQYF.

The CDR3 region is CASSILLGGIGTEAFF. The CDR3 coding sequence is TGTGCCAGTAGTATTCTTCTGGGGGGGATAGGGACTGAAGCTTTCTTT. The rearrangement links TRBV19 to TRBJ1-1, with a tentative D call TRBD1 (5 bases). The V and J ends lost 3 bases and 5 bases respectively, with 19 bases between them. The CDR3 loop spans 16 amino acids. Per germline, CDR1 LNHDA and CDR2 SQIVND (reference sequence). The variable domain in full, completed from reference TRBV19 and TRBJ1-1, reads DGGITQSPKYLFRKEGQNVTLSCEQNLNHDAMYWYRQDPGQGLRLIYYSQIVNDFQKGDIAEGYSVSREKKESFPLTVTSAQKNPTAFYLCASSILLGGIGTEAFFGQGTRLTVV.

In its sample, this clonotype was seen many times. The chain links TRBV11-2 to TRBJ2-1; D gene ambiguous. Germline V CDR1 and CDR2: SGHAT, FQNNGV. The CDR3 has 11 residues. The ends were cut back, 1 base at V and 10 bases at J, with 5 bases in the middle. This CDR3 is CASSLGTEQFF. CDR3 DNA sequence: TGTGCCAGCAGCTTAGGGACCGAGCAGTTCTTC. The full variable domain, with the rest looked up from reference TRBV11-2 and TRBJ2-1, is EAGVAQSPRYKIIEKRQSVAFWCNPISGHATLYWYQQILGQGPKLLIQFQNNGVVDDSQLPKDRFSAERLKGVDSTLKIQPAKLEDSAVYLCASSLGTEQFFGPGTRLTVL.